This TCR beta chain was recovered during a study of control samples from healthy donors and cancer patients. In germline, CDR1 is SNHLY, CDR2 FYNNEI. The CDR3 sequence is 15 residues long. V gave up 2 bases and J gave up 6 bases, with 17 bases separating them. Sequencing was performed with immunoSEQ multiplex PCR; in TCRdb, only in-frame clones are kept and a portion is missing. This table has some 130,000 clones, approximately 89% appearing once. The chain carries TRBV2 and TRBJ2-7; D might be TRBD2 (6 bases). The sample taken for sequencing was blood. This TCR derives from a man aged 35-49 years in good health. The CDR3 DNA reads TGTGCCAGCAGTGAACTGGGGCGGGGCGTCTCCGAGCAGTACTTC. Translation: CASSELGRGVSEQYF.